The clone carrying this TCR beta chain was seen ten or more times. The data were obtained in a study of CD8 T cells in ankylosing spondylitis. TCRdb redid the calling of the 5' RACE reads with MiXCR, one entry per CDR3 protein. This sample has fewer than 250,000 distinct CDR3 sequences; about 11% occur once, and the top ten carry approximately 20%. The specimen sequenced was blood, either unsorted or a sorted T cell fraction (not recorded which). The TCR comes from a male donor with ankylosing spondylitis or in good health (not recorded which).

The CDR3: CASSPLSWGETQYF. The CDR3 region has the DNA TGTGCCAGCAGCCCCCTTTCATGGGGAGAGACCCAGTACTTC. The chain has TRBV7-3 and TRBJ2-5; D uncertain. The CDR3 is 14 residues long. Germline values: CDR1 SGHTA, CDR2 FQGTGA. V dropped 5 bases and J dropped 4 bases, with 14 bases sitting between them.